This TCR beta chain came from a study of cytomegalovirus exposure and HLA in healthy donors. Study-wide results and caveats: In a later analysis, HLA-C alleles had the fewest associated TCRs, DRB1 alleles the most. An analysis was carried out at a later point. It showed that HLA-associated TCR beta chains were more clonally expanded than equally common non-associated chains. Rarity held for most TCR sequences, but there were some public TCRs that occurred in many donors. Confirmation in vitro established that a few CMV-associated chains were specific for CMV antigens.

Worth noting for this clone: Its antigen is not known.

The PCR had 60 Vbeta and 13 Jbeta primers. Clones were sequenced by immunoSEQ multiplex PCR, and TCRdb holds only the in-frame ones, with some missing. The sample carries some 180,000 clones, roughly 10% recorded once. The specimen sequenced was PBMCs. The receptor's source is a woman aged 25 to 39 in good health and CMV-seropositive.

CDR3 sequence: CASSERTAYNEQFF. CDR3 DNA: TGTGCCAGCAGTGAGAGGACAGCATACAATGAGCAGTTCTTC. V and J are TRBV2 and TRBJ2-1, with D possibly being TRBD1 (6 bases). This CDR3 comprises 14 residues. Germline values: CDR1 SNHLY, CDR2 FYNNEI. V lost 3 bases and J 4 bases, leaving 10 bases between the germline ends.